The clone carrying this T cell receptor (beta chain) was recorded a few times. The data stem from a study of control samples from healthy donors and cancer patients. Some clones are missing from TCRdb's copy, which holds only in-frame ones; the method was immunoSEQ multiplex PCR. The sample has roughly 18,000 clones, roughly 80% seen once. The V gene's germline CDR1 is LGHNA and CDR2 YSLEER. This CDR3 is built from 16 residues. The V gene lost 0 bases and the J gene lost 4 bases, with 15 bases spanning the gap. V gene TRBV4-3 combines with J gene TRBJ1-1; the D is unclear. Source material: PBMCs. The clonotype comes from a woman in her seventies with lung cancer. For the CDR3, the DNA is TGCGCCAGCAGCCAAGATATAAGTCGAGGACGCACTGAAGCTTTCTTT. Translation: CASSQDISRGRTEAFF.